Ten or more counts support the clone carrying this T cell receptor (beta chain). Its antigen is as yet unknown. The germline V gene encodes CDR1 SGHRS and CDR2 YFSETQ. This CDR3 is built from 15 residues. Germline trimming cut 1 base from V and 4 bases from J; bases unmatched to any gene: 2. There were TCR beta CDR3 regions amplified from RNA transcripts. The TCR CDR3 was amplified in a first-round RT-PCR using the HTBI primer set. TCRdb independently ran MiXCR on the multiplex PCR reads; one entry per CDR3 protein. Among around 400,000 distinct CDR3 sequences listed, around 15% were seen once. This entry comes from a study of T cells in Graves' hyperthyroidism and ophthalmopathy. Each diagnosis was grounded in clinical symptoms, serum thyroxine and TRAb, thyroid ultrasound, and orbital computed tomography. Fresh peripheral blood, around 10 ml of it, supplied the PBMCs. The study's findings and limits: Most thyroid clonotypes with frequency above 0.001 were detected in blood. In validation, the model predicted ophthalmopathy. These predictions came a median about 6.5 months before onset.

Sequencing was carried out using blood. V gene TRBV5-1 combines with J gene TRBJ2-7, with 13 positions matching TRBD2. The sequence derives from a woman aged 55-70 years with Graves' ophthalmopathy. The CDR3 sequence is CASSLSGLAGYEQYF. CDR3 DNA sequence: TGCGCCAGCAGCTTGTCGGGACTAGCGGGATACGAGCAGTACTTC.